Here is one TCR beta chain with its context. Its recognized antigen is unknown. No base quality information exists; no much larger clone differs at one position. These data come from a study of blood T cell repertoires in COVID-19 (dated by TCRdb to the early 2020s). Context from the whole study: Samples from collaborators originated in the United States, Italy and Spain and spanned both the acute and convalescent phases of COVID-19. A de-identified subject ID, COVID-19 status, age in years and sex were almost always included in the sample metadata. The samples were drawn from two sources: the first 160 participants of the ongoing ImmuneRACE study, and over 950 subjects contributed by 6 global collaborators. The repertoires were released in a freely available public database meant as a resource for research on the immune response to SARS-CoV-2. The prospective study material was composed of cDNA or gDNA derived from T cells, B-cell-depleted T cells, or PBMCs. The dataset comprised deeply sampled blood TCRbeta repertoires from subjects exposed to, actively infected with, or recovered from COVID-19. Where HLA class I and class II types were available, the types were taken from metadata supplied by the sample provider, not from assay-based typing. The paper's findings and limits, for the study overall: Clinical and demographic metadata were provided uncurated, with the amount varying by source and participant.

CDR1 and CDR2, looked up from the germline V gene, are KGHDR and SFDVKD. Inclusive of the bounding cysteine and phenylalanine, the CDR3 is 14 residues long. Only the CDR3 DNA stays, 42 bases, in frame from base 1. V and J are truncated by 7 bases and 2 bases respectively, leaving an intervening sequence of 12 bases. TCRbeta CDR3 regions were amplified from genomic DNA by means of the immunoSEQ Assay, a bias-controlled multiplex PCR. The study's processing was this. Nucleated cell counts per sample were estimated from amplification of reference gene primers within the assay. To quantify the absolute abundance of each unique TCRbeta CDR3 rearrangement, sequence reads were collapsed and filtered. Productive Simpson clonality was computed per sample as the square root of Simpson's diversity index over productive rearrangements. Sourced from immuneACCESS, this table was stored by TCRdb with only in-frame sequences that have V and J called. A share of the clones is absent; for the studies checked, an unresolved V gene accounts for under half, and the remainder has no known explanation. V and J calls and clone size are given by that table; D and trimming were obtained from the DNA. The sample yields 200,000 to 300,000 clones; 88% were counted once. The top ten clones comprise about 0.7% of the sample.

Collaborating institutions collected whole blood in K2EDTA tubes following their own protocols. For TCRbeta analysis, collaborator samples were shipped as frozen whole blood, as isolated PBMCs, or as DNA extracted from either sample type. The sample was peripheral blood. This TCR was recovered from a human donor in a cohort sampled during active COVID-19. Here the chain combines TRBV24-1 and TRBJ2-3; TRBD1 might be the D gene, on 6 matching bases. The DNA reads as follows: TGTGCCACCAGAACGGACAGACCCACAGATACGCAGTATTTT. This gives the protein CATRTDRPTDTQYF.